This T cell receptor beta chain is from a study of STAT3 mutations in large granular lymphocyte leukemia. Study at large: Roughly half of the longitudinally sequenced T-LGLL patients carried detectable canonical activating STAT3 mutations. Roughly two fifths of treated T-LGLL patients showed hematologic response to immunosuppression.

The data were produced by immunoSEQ multiplex PCR, yet TCRdb's version contains in-frame clones alone and is incomplete. The data show under 9,500 clones, about 92% seen once. This CDR3 comprises 14 residues. Per the germline V gene, CDR1 is SQVTM and CDR2 is ANQGSEA. V gave up 4 bases and J gave up 3 bases, with 16 bases separating them. Study observations and caveats: All newly emerging clones after therapy were STAT3 wild type. Every T-cell large granular lymphocyte leukemia patient had at least one immunodominant TCR beta clonotype.

In its sample, this clone was seen a few times. Its target is not known. The J gene is TRBJ2-7, the V gene TRBV29-1, with D possibly being TRBD1 (6 bases). The receptor's source is a man between 60 and 75 years old with T-cell large granular lymphocyte leukemia. Some clones in this sample may be carry-over from other donors' samples. The specimen was peripheral blood mononuclear cells. CDR3 DNA: TGCAGCGTTGTATCGGACAGCCCCTACTACGAGCAGTACTTC. Amino acids: CSVVSDSPYYEQYF.